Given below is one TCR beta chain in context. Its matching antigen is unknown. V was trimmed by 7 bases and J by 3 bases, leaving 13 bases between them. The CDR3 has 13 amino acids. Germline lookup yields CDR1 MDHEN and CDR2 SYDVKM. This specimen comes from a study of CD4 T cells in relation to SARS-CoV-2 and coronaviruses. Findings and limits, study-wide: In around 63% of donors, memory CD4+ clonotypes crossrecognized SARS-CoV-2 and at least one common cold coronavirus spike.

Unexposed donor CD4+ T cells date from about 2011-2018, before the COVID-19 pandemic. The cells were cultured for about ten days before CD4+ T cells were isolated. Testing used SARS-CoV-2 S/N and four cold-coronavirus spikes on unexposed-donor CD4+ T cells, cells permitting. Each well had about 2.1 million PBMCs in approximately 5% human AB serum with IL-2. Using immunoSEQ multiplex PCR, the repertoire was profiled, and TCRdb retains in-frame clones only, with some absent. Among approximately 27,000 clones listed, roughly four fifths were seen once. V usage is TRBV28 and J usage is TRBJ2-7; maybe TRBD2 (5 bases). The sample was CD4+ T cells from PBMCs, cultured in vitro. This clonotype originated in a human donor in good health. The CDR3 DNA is TGTGCCAGCACCGCCCCCGGGGACTACGAGCAGTACTTC. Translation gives CASTAPGDYEQYF. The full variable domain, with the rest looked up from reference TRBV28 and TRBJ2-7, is DVKVTQSSRYLVKRTGEKVFLECVQDMDHENMFWYRQDPGLGLRLIYFSYDVKMKEKGDIPEGYSVSREKKERFSLILESASTNQTSMYLCASTAPGDYEQYFGPGTRLTVT.